The rows below give T cell receptor beta chains drawn from one sample of a study of identical twins. TCRdb analysed the 5' RACE reads with MiXCR anew, one entry per CDR3 protein. Of approximately 690,000 distinct CDR3 sequences in the sample, around 5.7% were seen once. The specimen was naive T cells sorted from blood. The receptors stem from a man younger than 30 in good health. Both conserved end residues are part of each CDR3. The D gene is left open where the match is weak. The size entry is marked missing in some rows and otherwise reads once, few, many or a size class.

clone_size | j_call | d_call | v_call | cdr3_nt | cdr3_aa
many | TRBJ2-1 | NA | TRBV14 | TGTGCCAGCAGCCGCCGGGACCACCATACGCAGTTCTTC | CASSRRDHHTQFF
many | TRBJ2-1 | NA | TRBV14 | TGTGCCAGCAGCCAATGGGGTGGGTCCTACAATGAGCAGTTCTTC | CASSQWGGSYNEQFF
few | TRBJ2-1 | TRBD2 | TRBV6-2/TRBV6-3 | TGTGCCAGCAAGGAGGGACTAGCGGTCTACAATGAGCAGTTCTTC | CASKEGLAVYNEQFF
NA | TRBJ2-5 | NA | TRBV5-1 | TGCGCCAGCAGCATCGGGACCCAAGAGACCCAGTACTTC | CASSIGTQETQYF
few | TRBJ2-1 | NA | TRBV10-2 | TGCGCCAGCAGTGACCAGGGGGGGCCCTTCTACAATGAGCAGTTCTTC | CASSDQGGPFYNEQFF
few | TRBJ2-6 | NA | TRBV28 | TGTGCCAGCAGGGGTGGCTATTCTGGGGCCAACGTCCTGACTTTC | CASRGGYSGANVLTF
many | TRBJ2-7 | TRBD2 | TRBV28 | TGTGCCAGCAAGACTAGCCCCGGCTCCTACGAGCAGTACTTC | CASKTSPGSYEQYF
many | TRBJ1-2 | NA | TRBV12-3/TRBV12-4 | TGTGCCAGCGGCAAAAACTATGGCTACACCTTC | CASGKNYGYTF
NA | TRBJ2-1 | NA | TRBV4-1 | TGCGCCAGCAGCCAAGATTGGGGGAGTGAGCAGTTCTTC | CASSQDWGSEQFF
few | TRBJ2-1 | NA | TRBV20-1 | TGCAGTGCTAGACGGACAACAGAGATTGGGCAGTTCTTC | CSARRTTEIGQFF
few | TRBJ2-1 | TRBD2 | TRBV7-3 | TGTGCCAGCAGCTTAAGCGGACAGGAGAAATCTAGCGGGAGGGCCTCCTACAATGAGCAGTTCTTC | CASSLSGQEKSSGRASYNEQFF
few | TRBJ2-5 | NA | TRBV11-2 | TGTGCCAGCAGCTTAGTTCCAAGGAACCAAGAGACCCAGTACTTC | CASSLVPRNQETQYF
NA | TRBJ2-5 | TRBD1 | TRBV20-1 | TGCAGTGCTAGGGGACAGGGACGGGGGAACCAAGAGACCCAGTACTTC | CSARGQGRGNQETQYF
few | TRBJ2-1 | NA | TRBV3-1 | TGTGCCAGCAGAGGAGGGGCAGCTGAGCAGTTCTTC | CASRGGAAEQFF
few | TRBJ1-2 | TRBD1 | TRBV12-3/TRBV12-4 | TGTGCCAGCACCCTCCGAGGGGGCTGGGGCTACACCTTC | CASTLRGGWGYTF
many | TRBJ2-5 | NA | TRBV20-1 | TGCAGTGCTAGAGATTTGAGGGAGATCCAAGAGACCCAGTACTTC | CSARDLREIQETQYF
once | TRBJ2-2 | NA | TRBV9 | TGTGCCAGCAGCGTAGAGCCCAACACCGGGGAGCTGTTTTTT | CASSVEPNTGELFF
many | TRBJ2-5 | TRBD2 | TRBV20-1 | TGCAGTGCTGCGGGACTAGCGGGAGTCGAGACCCAGTACTTC | CSAAGLAGVETQYF
few | TRBJ2-3 | TRBD2 | TRBV20-1 | TGCAGTGCTAGCGGACTAGCGGGCAAAGATACGCAGTATTTT | CSASGLAGKDTQYF
many | TRBJ2-1 | TRBD2 | TRBV11-2 | TGTGCCAGCATTAACGGGACTACCTTATACAATGAGCAGTTCTTC | CASINGTTLYNEQFF
NA | TRBJ2-5 | TRBD2 | TRBV20-1 | TGCAGTGCTAGAGACCGGGGGGGAAGGGAGACCCAGTACTTC | CSARDRGGRETQYF
many | TRBJ2-3 | NA | TRBV5-1 | TGCGCCAGCGGACAGGTCCTAGCGGGCCGCACAGATACGCAGTATTTT | CASGQVLAGRTDTQYF
NA | TRBJ1-5 | NA | TRBV20-1 | TGCAGTGCTAGCCCCACGGGTGTCGGCAATCAGCCCCAGCATTTT | CSASPTGVGNQPQHF
many | TRBJ1-2 | NA | TRBV20-1 | TGCAGTGCGGTAGACACAGGGCCTGGCTACACCTTC | CSAVDTGPGYTF
many | TRBJ2-1 | NA | TRBV12-3/TRBV12-4 | TGTGCCAGCAGAACTACAGGTCTAAGGAATGAGCAGTTCTTC | CASRTTGLRNEQFF
many | TRBJ2-1 | TRBD2 | TRBV27 | TGTGCCAGCAGCCGGACTAGCGGAATCTACAATGAGCAGTTCTTC | CASSRTSGIYNEQFF
many | TRBJ2-3 | TRBD2 | TRBV5-1 | TGCGCCAGCAGCCAAGGGACTAGCGGGACGACAGATACGCAGTATTTT | CASSQGTSGTTDTQYF
NA | TRBJ2-1 | TRBD2 | TRBV5-5 | TGTGCCAGCAGCGGCCGGCTAGCGGGCTACAATGAGCAGTTCTTC | CASSGRLAGYNEQFF
NA | TRBJ2-7 | NA | TRBV2 | TGTGCCAGCAGTGTAATGGTGACGGATCCTAGCTCCTACGAGCAGTACTTC | CASSVMVTDPSSYEQYF
NA | TRBJ1-5 | TRBD1 | TRBV30 | TGTGCCTGGAGTCGGACAGGGCTCGGCAATCAGCCCCAGCATTTT | CAWSRTGLGNQPQHF
many | TRBJ1-3 | NA | TRBV5-1 | TGCGCCAGCAGCGCCGACAGGAGCTCTGGAAACACCATATATTTT | CASSADRSSGNTIYF
few | TRBJ2-7 | NA | TRBV6-1 | TGTGCCAGCAGTCCGGCTCGGAGCTCCTACGAGCAGTACTTC | CASSPARSSYEQYF
few | TRBJ2-5 | TRBD2 | TRBV15 | TGTGCCACCAGCAGGGCGGGACTAGCGGAGACCCAGTACTTC | CATSRAGLAETQYF
many | TRBJ2-7 | NA | TRBV7-9 | TGTGCCAGCAGCGGGGACCGTAGGGAGTACTTC | CASSGDRREYF
many | TRBJ1-4 | NA | TRBV12-3/TRBV12-4 | TGTGCCAGCAGTCGGTCCTCTAATGAAAAACTGTTTTTT | CASSRSSNEKLFF
NA | TRBJ2-3 | TRBD1 | TRBV19 | TGTGCCAGTAGTCCCGCAGGGGGCGCGCATACGCAGTATTTT | CASSPAGGAHTQYF
many | TRBJ2-1 | NA | TRBV9 | TGTGCCAGCAGCGTAGACCCTCCTAGCAAAAACAATGAGCAGTTCTTC | CASSVDPPSKNNEQFF
NA | TRBJ2-7 | TRBD2 | TRBV7-6 | TGTGCCAGCAGCTTAGAGATTAGAGGGCGGGAGATCTCCTACGAGCAGTACTTC | CASSLEIRGREISYEQYF
many | TRBJ2-4 | NA | TRBV20-1 | TGCAGTGCTAGAGAATCCCCAATCAGCCGGGTACTAGCCAAAAACATTCAGTACTTC | CSARESPISRVLAKNIQYF
NA | TRBJ1-2 | NA | TRBV7-9 | TGTGCCAGCACCCTGGTGGGGGGCTACACCTTC | CASTLVGGYTF
many | TRBJ1-2 | TRBD1 | TRBV5-5 | TGTGCCAGCAGCTTGGGTCGGGACAGGGTTTTCGGCTACACCTTC | CASSLGRDRVFGYTF